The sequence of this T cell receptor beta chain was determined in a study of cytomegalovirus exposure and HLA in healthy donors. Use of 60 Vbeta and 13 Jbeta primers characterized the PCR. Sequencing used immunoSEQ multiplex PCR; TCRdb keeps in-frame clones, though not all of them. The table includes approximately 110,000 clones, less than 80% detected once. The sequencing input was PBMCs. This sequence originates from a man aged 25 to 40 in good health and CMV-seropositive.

The DNA of the CDR3 is TGTGCCAGTAGAAGGGGGCCACGAAGTGAAAAACTGTTTTTT. Amino acid sequence: CASRRGPRSEKLFF. The chain joins TRBV2 to TRBJ1-4, with TRBD1 identical over 7 bases. Germline V CDR1 and CDR2: SNHLY, FYNNEI. The length of the CDR3 is 14 residues. The ends lost 9 bases at V and 7 bases at J; junction bases unmatched: 11. The full variable domain, in which reference TRBV2 and TRBJ1-4 provide the parts outside the CDR3, is EPEVTQTPSHQVTQMGQEVILRCVPISNHLYFYWYRQILGQKVEFLVSFYNNEISEKSEIFDDQFSVERPDGSNFTLKIRSTKLEDSAMYFCASRRGPRSEKLFFGSGTQLSVL.